The 21 T cell receptor beta chains below were found in one sample sequenced in a study of blood T cell repertoires in COVID-19. The method was immunoSEQ multiplex PCR; TCRdb's version includes in-frame clones alone and lacks a portion of them. The data hold 300,000 or so clones, with around 90% observed a single time. The material sequenced was peripheral blood. All receptors derive from a woman aged 35 to 49 with acute or convalescent COVID-19.

V is TRBV7-2 and J is TRBJ2-1; 9 bases line up with TRBD1. V lost 5 bases, J lost 8 bases, and 10 bases stayed unmatched. Germline V gives CDR1 SGHTA, CDR2 FQGNSA. The CDR3 runs 15 residues. CDR3 protein: CASSPTGTGHHEQFF. Written as DNA, the CDR3 is TGTGCCAGCAGCCCGACCGGGACAGGGCACCATGAGCAGTTCTTC.

The rearrangement links TRBV5-1 to TRBJ2-3, with 9 bases lining up with TRBD2. The junction had 4 bases not matched to a gene; V was cut back by 0 bases and J by 5 bases. Germline V gene sequence: CDR1 SGHRS, CDR2 YFSETQ. This CDR3 spans 15 amino acids. CDR3 protein: CASSLDSGGVDTQYF. The CDR3 nucleotides are TGCGCCAGCAGCTTGGATAGCGGGGGTGTAGATACGCAGTATTTT. Full variable domain (remainder filled in from reference TRBV5-1 and TRBJ2-3): KAGVTQTPRYLIKTRGQQVTLSCSPISGHRSVSWYQQTPGQGLQFLFEYFSETQRNKGNFPGRFSGRQFSNSRSEMNVSTLELGDSALYLCASSLDSGGVDTQYFGPGTRLTVL.

The chain links TRBV4-1 to TRBJ2-3; D perhaps matches TRBD2 (6 bases). Germline CDR1 and CDR2: MGHRA and YSYEKL. The V gene lost 1 base and the J gene lost 8 bases, with 10 bases spanning the gap. The CDR3 length is 13 residues. CDR3 in amino acids: CASSQALGGTQYF. CDR3 nucleotides: TGCGCCAGCAGCCAAGCCCTGGGAGGTACGCAGTATTTT.

This chain uses TRBV19 with TRBJ2-4, with 7 bases identical to TRBD1. CDR1 and CDR2 from the germline V gene are LNHDA and SQIVND (reference sequence). The CDR3 consists of 18 residues. V was clipped by 0 bases and J by 1 base; unmatched bases: 9. CDR3 amino acids: CASSIDRTGERAKNIQYF. The CDR3 DNA sequence: TGTGCCAGTAGTATAGATAGGACAGGCGAGCGGGCCAAAAACATTCAGTACTTC.

J is TRBJ1-1 and V is TRBV30, with D perhaps matching TRBD1 (6 bases). The CDR3 is made up of 13 amino acids. Germline CDR1 is GTSNPN and CDR2 is SVGIG (reference sequence). The V gene lost 5 bases and the J gene lost 6 bases, with 16 bases spanning the gap. Written as DNA, the CDR3 is TGTGCCTGGGGGCCGGGAGGGGGGGCTGAAGCTTTCTTT. It encodes CAWGPGGGAEAFF.

This clone has only a few counts. The rearrangement links TRBV27 to TRBJ1-4; 7 bases map to TRBD1. This CDR3 is built from 16 residues. J was trimmed by 7 bases and V by 5 bases; bases with no gene match: 13. Per germline, CDR1 MNHEY and CDR2 SMNVEV (reference sequence). CDR3 region: CASSASQGEIGEKLFF. CDR3 coding DNA: TGTGCCAGCAGTGCCTCGCAGGGGGAAATTGGTGAAAAACTGTTTTTT.

V is TRBV13 and J is TRBJ1-4, with D hard to call. Germline loops: CDR1 PRHDT, CDR2 FYEKMQ (reference sequence). With 5 bases removed from V and 5 bases from J, the gap between germline ends came to 6 bases. This CDR3 is built from 12 residues. The CDR3: CASSQLNEKLFF. The CDR3 bases are TGTGCCAGCAGCCAGTTAAATGAAAAACTGTTTTTT. The full variable domain, with the rest looked up from reference TRBV13 and TRBJ1-4, is AAGVIQSPRHLIKEKRETATLKCYPIPRHDTVYWYQQGPGQDPQFLISFYEKMQSDKGSIPDRFSAQQFSDYHSELNMSSLELGDSALYFCASSQLNEKLFFGSGTQLSVL.

This clone was seen a handful of times. The chain joins TRBV2 to TRBJ2-3, with 9 bases matching TRBD2. The CDR3 totals 15 residues. Unmatched junction bases numbered 5, after V lost 4 bases and J lost 3 bases. The germline CDR1 and CDR2 sequences are SNHLY and FYNNEI. The CDR3 is CASSVSLAGTDTQYF. In DNA form, the CDR3 reads TGTGCCAGCAGTGTATCGCTAGCGGGGACAGATACGCAGTATTTT.

The chain recombines TRBV30 with TRBJ1-5; TRBD1 aligns across 7 bases. Germline V gene data show CDR1 as GTSNPN and CDR2 as SVGIG (reference sequence). The CDR3 has 17 residues. J lost 2 bases, V lost 0 bases, and 10 bases had no gene match. The CDR3 is CAWSVRLAGGGNQPQHF. The CDR3 bases are TGTGCCTGGAGTGTACGTCTGGCAGGGGGTGGCAATCAGCCCCAGCATTTT.

The CDR3 spells CASSVGTGRSFTEAFF. DNA for the CDR3: TGTGCCAGCAGCGTAGGCACAGGCCGGTCATTCACTGAAGCTTTCTTT. V gene TRBV9 combines with J gene TRBJ1-1, with D possibly matching TRBD1 (5 bases). The CDR3 covers 16 residues. Trimming shortened V by 0 bases and J by 4 bases, and 16 bases separated the two germline ends. The germline CDR1 and CDR2 sequences are SGDLS and YYNGEE.

The chain links TRBV5-6 to TRBJ1-3; maybe TRBD1 (6 bases). This CDR3 is 16 amino acids long. Looked up from germline, CDR1 is SGHDT and CDR2 is YYEEEE. Trimming shortened V by 2 bases and J by 3 bases, and 15 bases separated the two germline ends. The chain's CDR3 is CASSFSGEQFGNTIYF. Written as DNA, the CDR3 is TGTGCCAGCAGCTTTTCAGGGGAGCAGTTTGGAAACACCATATATTTT.

The chain links TRBV14 to TRBJ1-6; D may be TRBD1 (5 bases). CDR1 SGHDN and CDR2 FVKESK come from the germline V gene. There are 15 residues in the CDR3. V was cut by 1 base and J by 11 bases, with 15 bases left in between. The DNA for the CDR3 is TGTGCCAGCAGCCAAGTGGTAGGCCCGGGGGCACCCCTCCACTTT. Protein: CASSQVVGPGAPLHF.

V usage is TRBV12-3 or TRBV12-4 and J usage is TRBJ2-1, with a possible D match to TRBD1 (5 bases). The CDR3 length is 13 residues. Trimming pared 6 bases from V and 4 bases from J, leaving 10 bases between. The CDR3 coding sequence is TGTGCCAGCAGCCTGGGGCCTTACAATGAGCAGTTCTTC. Protein: CASSLGPYNEQFF.

V is TRBV27 and J is TRBJ1-3, with no clear D. V gave up 2 bases and J gave up 2 bases, with 10 bases separating them. This CDR3 is built from 15 residues. CDR1 is MNHEY, CDR2 SMNVEV, per germline (reference sequence). DNA for the CDR3: TGTGCCAGCAGTTTAGAGGGTACGGCTGGAAACACCATATATTTT. It is translated as CASSLEGTAGNTIYF.

The chain joins TRBV6-6 to TRBJ2-3; 7 bases align to TRBD1. CDR3 size: 12 residues. Losses at the gene ends were 7 bases for V and 5 bases for J; bases not matched to a gene: 3. The germline gives CDR1 MNHNY, CDR2 SVGAGI (reference sequence). The CDR3: CASTRDRDTQYF. CDR3 nucleotide sequence: TGTGCCAGCACCCGGGACAGAGATACGCAGTATTTT.

The V gene is TRBV30, the J gene TRBJ1-2; 7 nucleotides align to TRBD1. CDR3 length equals 13 residues. Germline V gene sequence: CDR1 GTSNPN, CDR2 SVGIG (reference sequence). J was trimmed by 2 bases and V by 5 bases; bases with no gene match: 5. CDR3 region: CAWVGQDNYGYTF. The CDR3 DNA sequence: TGTGCCTGGGTTGGACAGGACAACTATGGCTACACCTTC.

The genes are TRBV7-2 and TRBJ1-2; unclear D gene. V was cut by 1 base and J by 4 bases, with 16 bases left in between. In germline, CDR1 is SGHTA, CDR2 FQGNSA. This CDR3 is built from 16 residues. The CDR3 loop reads CASSLVAAAGGYGYTF. CDR3 nucleotide sequence: TGTGCCAGCAGCTTAGTAGCCGCTGCGGGTGGCTATGGCTACACCTTC. Complete variable domain (other parts from reference TRBV7-2 and TRBJ1-2): GAGVSQSPSNKVTEKGKDVELRCDPISGHTALYWYRQSLGQGLEFLIYFQGNSAPDKSGLPSDRFSAERTGGSVSTLTIQRTQQEDSAVYLCASSLVAAAGGYGYTFGSGTRLTVV.

CDR3 region: CSASRASGGTEGETQYF. CDR3 coding DNA: TGCAGTGCTAGTAGGGCTAGCGGGGGCACAGAGGGGGAGACCCAGTACTTC. The chain employs TRBV20-1 and TRBJ2-5; 10 bases agree with TRBD2. The V gene end was trimmed by 3 bases and the J gene end by 5 bases; junction bases not matched to a gene: 15. The germline V gene has CDR1 DFQATT and CDR2 SNEGSKA (reference sequence). The CDR3 length is 17 residues.

The rearrangement joins TRBV25-1 to TRBJ1-1; TRBD1 is a possible D gene (6 bases). The CDR3 is 15 residues long. Germline CDR1 is MGHDK and CDR2 is SYGVNS. V was clipped by 4 bases and J by 3 bases, with 15 bases between them. Here the CDR3 DNA reads TGTGCCAGCAGTGGGTACAGGGAGGGGGACACTGAAGCTTTCTTT. Its protein is CASSGYREGDTEAFF.

This chain links TRBV6-5 with TRBJ2-7; 8 bases agree with TRBD1. The CDR3 totals 16 residues. Germline CDR1 MNHEY, CDR2 SVGAGI. Trimming removed 2 bases from V and 3 bases from J; junction bases left unmatched: 9. This CDR3 reads CASSYPQGQEGYEQYV. CDR3 bases: TGTGCCAGCAGTTACCCCCAGGGACAGGAGGGCTACGAGCAGTACGTC.

The J gene is TRBJ1-2, the V gene TRBV5-6; the D gene is possibly TRBD1 (6 bases). Germline values: CDR1 SGHDT, CDR2 YYEEEE. The CDR3 length is 14 residues. With 2 bases removed from V and 4 bases from J, the gap between germline ends came to 12 bases. DNA for the CDR3: TGTGCCAGCAGCTTCAGGGGCTCGGGCTATGGCTACACCTTC. It specifies CASSFRGSGYGYTF.